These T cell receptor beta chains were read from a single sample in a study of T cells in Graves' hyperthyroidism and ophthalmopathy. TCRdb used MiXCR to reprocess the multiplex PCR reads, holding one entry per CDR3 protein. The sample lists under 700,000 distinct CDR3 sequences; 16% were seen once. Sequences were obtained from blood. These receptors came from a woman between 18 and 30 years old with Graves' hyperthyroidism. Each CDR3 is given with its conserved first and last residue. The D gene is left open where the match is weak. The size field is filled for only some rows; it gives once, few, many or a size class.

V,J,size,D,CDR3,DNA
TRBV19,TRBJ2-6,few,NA,CASSIDWGRETGANVLTF,TGTGCCAGTAGTATAGATTGGGGCAGAGAAACTGGGGCCAACGTCCTGACTTTC
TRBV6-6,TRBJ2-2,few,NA,CASSYGGTGRDGELFF,TGTGCCAGCAGTTACGGCGGCACAGGGAGGGACGGGGAGCTGTTTTTT
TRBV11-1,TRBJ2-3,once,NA,CASSSGSFGADTQYF,TGTGCCAGCAGCTCAGGTTCATTTGGGGCAGATACGCAGTATTTT
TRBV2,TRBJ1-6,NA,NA,CASRKEGANSPLHF,TGTGCCAGCCGAAAGGAAGGGGCTAATTCACCCCTCCACTTT
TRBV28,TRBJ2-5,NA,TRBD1,CASSTTRQGKTQYF,TGTGCCAGCAGTACTACGAGACAGGGGAAGACCCAGTACTTC
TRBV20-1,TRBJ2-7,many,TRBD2,CSAWTSGNYYEQCF,TGCAGTGCTTGGACTAGCGGAAACTATTACGAGCAGTGCTTC
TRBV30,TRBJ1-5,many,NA,CACASQGGQPQHF,TGTGCCTGTGCTTCGCAGGGTGGTCAGCCCCAGCATTTT
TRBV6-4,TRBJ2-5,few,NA,CASRNGQGGKETQYF,TGTGCCAGCAGAAACGGGCAAGGGGGAAAAGAGACCCAGTACTTC
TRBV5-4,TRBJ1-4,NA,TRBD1,CASSPGQGDRKLLF,TGTGCCAGCAGCCCGGGACAGGGGGATCGAAAACTGCTTTTT
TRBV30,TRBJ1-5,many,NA,CAWSTEPNQPQHF,TGTGCCTGGAGTACGGAACCCAATCAGCCCCAGCATTTT
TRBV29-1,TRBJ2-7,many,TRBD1,CSVGQGSYEQYF,TGCAGCGTGGGACAGGGATCCTACGAGCAGTACTTC
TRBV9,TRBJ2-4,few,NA,CASSLGWVKNIQYF,TGTGCCAGCAGCCTAGGGTGGGTCAAAAACATTCAGTACTTC
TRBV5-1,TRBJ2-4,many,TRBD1,CASSPLPGTGTKNIQYF,TGCGCCAGCAGCCCCCTGCCCGGGACAGGGACCAAAAACATTCAGTACTTC
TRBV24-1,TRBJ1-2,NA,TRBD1,CASRRTDRANYGYTF,TGTGCCAGCAGACGAACAGACAGGGCGAACTATGGCTACACCTTC
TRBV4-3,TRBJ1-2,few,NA,CASSQATRVGGYTF,TGCGCCAGCAGCCAGGCTACGAGGGTGGGGGGCTACACCTTC
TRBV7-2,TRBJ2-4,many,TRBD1,CASSLETGRIYIQYF,TGTGCCAGCAGCCTAGAGACAGGGCGGATTTACATTCAGTACTTC
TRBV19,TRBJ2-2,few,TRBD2,CTSSPRLAGAYPNTGELFF,TGTACCAGTAGTCCTCGACTAGCGGGGGCCTATCCGAACACCGGGGAGCTGTTTTTT
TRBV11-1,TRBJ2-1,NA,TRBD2,CASGLAGGVEQFF,TGTGCCAGCGGGCTAGCGGGTGGTGTTGAGCAGTTCTTC
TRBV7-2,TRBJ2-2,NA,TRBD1,CASSHYDRGQGTGELFF,TGTGCCAGCAGCCACTACGACAGGGGGCAAGGCACCGGGGAGCTGTTTTTT
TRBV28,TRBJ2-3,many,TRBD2,CASSFRGLAGGQVGGSTDTQYF,TGTGCCAGCAGTTTTCGGGGATTAGCGGGAGGCCAGGTCGGGGGAAGCACAGATACGCAGTATTTT
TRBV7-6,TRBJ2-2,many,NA,CASSLAPRYTGELFF,TGTGCCAGCAGCTTAGCTCCCCGATACACCGGGGAGCTGTTTTTT
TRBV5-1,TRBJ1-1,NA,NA,CASSLSADTEAFF,TGCGCCAGCAGCTTGTCGGCAGACACTGAAGCTTTCTTT
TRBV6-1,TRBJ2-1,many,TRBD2,CASNLAGGSYNEQFF,TGTGCCAGCAATCTCGCGGGGGGGTCCTACAATGAGCAGTTCTTC
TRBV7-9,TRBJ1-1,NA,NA,CASTPGRGRGGTEAFF,TGTGCCAGCACCCCAGGCCGGGGGAGGGGAGGTACTGAAGCTTTCTTT
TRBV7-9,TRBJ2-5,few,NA,CASSRRGGGKTQYF,TGTGCCAGCAGCCGTCGGGGAGGGGGGAAGACCCAGTACTTC
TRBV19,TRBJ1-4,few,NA,CARSYHQETTNEKLFF,TGTGCCAGATCGTACCACCAGGAAACAACTAATGAAAAACTGTTTTTT
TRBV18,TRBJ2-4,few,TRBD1,CASSPTGGFDIQYF,TGTGCCAGCTCACCGACAGGGGGGTTCGACATTCAGTACTTC
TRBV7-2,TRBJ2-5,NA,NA,CASSLSPMEETQYF,TGTGCCAGCAGCTTGAGCCCGATGGAAGAGACCCAGTACTTC
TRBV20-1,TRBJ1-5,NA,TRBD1,CSARKINQGAVSNQPQHF,TGCAGTGCCAGGAAAATTAATCAGGGGGCGGTTAGCAATCAGCCCCAGCATTTT
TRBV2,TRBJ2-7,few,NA,CASSVATPHYEQYF,TGTGCCAGCAGTGTAGCGACACCACATTACGAGCAGTACTTC
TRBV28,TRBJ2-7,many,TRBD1,CASRTYNDGTGTSSYEQYF,TGTGCCAGCAGGACATATAATGATGGGACAGGGACCAGCTCCTACGAGCAGTACTTC
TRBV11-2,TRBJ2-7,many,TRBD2,CASSLMGLAGGSYEQYF,TGTGCCAGCAGCTTAATGGGGCTAGCGGGAGGCTCCTACGAGCAGTACTTC
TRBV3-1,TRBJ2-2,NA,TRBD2,CVSAVLLAGGRELFF,TGTGTCAGCGCCGTACTACTGGCGGGAGGCCGGGAGCTGTTTTTT
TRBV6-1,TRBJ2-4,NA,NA,CASSETGMGNIQYF,TGTGCCAGCAGTGAAACAGGGATGGGAAACATTCAGTACTTC
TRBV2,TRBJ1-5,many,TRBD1,CASSGQGSNQPQHF,TGTGCCAGCAGTGGACAGGGTTCAAATCAGCCCCAGCATTTT
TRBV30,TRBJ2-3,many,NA,CAWSHLGADTQYF,TGTGCCTGGTCCCACCTCGGGGCAGATACGCAGTATTTT
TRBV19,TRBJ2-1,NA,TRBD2,CASTELAGDYNEQFF,TGTGCCAGTACTGAACTAGCGGGAGACTACAATGAGCAGTTCTTC
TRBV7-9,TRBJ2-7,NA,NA,CASSLEEASYGQYF,TGTGCCAGCAGCTTAGAGGAGGCGTCCTACGGGCAGTACTTC
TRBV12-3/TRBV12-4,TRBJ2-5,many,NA,CASSFSSPETQYF,TGTGCCAGCAGTTTCAGCTCTCCAGAGACCCAGTACTTC
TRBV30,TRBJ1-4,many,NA,CAWSSRPPNEKLFF,TGTGCCTGGAGTTCAAGACCGCCGAATGAAAAACTGTTTTTT
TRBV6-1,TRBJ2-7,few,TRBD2,CASSTTSGIHEQYF,TGTGCCAGCAGTACGACTAGCGGGATCCACGAGCAGTACTTC
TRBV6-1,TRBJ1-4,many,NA,CASSPLEGRARGEKLFF,TGTGCCAGCAGTCCCCTTGAGGGAAGGGCCAGAGGTGAAAAACTGTTTTTT
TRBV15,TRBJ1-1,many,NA,CATSRDFGGGNTEAFF,TGTGCCACCAGCAGAGATTTCGGGGGGGGAAACACTGAAGCTTTCTTT